This T cell receptor beta chain was documented in a study of shared T cell receptors in the human thymus (TCRdb year 2021). Broadly, across the study: The study investigated the way shared, self-reactive T-cell receptor alpha chains are produced in the human thymus.

This clone has just one count. The antigen it binds to is not known. No much larger clone is present one base from it, and per-base qualities are unavailable. Including cysteine and phenylalanine, the CDR3 has 15 amino acids. CDR3 DNA only is kept here, 45 bases in frame from base 1. The junction shows trimming of 0 bases on V and 9 bases on J, plus 16 bases between the germline ends. According to the germline V gene (reference sequence), CDR1 reads SGHNT and CDR2 reads YYREEE. The protocol used for the library was the immunoSEQ multiplex PCR assay. TCRdb re-hosts the immuneACCESS table, in-frame sequences only. Its copies lack some clones; in the studies checked, an unresolved V gene accounts for under half of them, and the cause for the rest is not known. The sample table lists under 450,000 clones, about 95% of them with a count of one. The ten largest clones add up to approximately 0.02% of the sample.

The origin of this receptor is a human donor. This receptor chain uses TRBV5-4 and TRBJ2-1; the D segment cannot be called with confidence. Source material: thymocytes. The nucleotide sequence is given as TGTGCCAGCAGCTTGGGCCGGGCTCGCTATGGTGAGCAGTTCTTC. Translated, this is CASSLGRARYGEQFF.